This T cell receptor delta chain was identified during a study of gamma-delta T cells after stem cell transplantation (TCRdb year 2016). Receptor amplification or capture employed RT-PCR. For sequencing, an Illumina MiSeq was employed. TCRdb reanalyzed the public reads with the CATT caller, and identical DNA sequences were merged afterwards. The sample includes about 2,100 delta-chain clones, with approximately 4.6% observed a single time. The ten most abundant clones make up 30% to 40% of the sample. CDR1 GEAIGNYY and CDR2 EKD were looked up in the germline V gene. The CDR3 contains 20 residues, cysteine and phenylalanine counted. Only CDR3 DNA is held: 60 bases, read in frame from base 1. The germline V end is reduced by 0 bases and the J end by 2 bases; junction bases left unmatched: 14. This clone registers as medium-sized (0.01 to 0.1%) within its sample. No cognate antigen has been identified for it. The input lacks base qualities; no much larger clone sits a single base away.

The chain uses TRDV2 and TRDJ1; 13 bases in between match TRDD3. Sequenced input: gamma-delta T cells. The sequence was collected from a human donor. It is not recorded whose cells these are; they may come from a transplant donor. The CDR3 corresponds to CACDTVKLGDTRILTDKLIF. The sequenced DNA: TGTGCCTGTGACACCGTTAAACTGGGGGATACGCGTATCTTAACCGATAAACTCATCTTT.